These 15 T cell receptor beta chains were sequenced from one sample in a study of blood T cell repertoires in COVID-19. Sequencing used immunoSEQ multiplex PCR; TCRdb keeps in-frame clones, though not all of them. The sample contains hundreds of thousands of clones, around 91% of which appear only once. Sequences were obtained from peripheral blood. The receptors originated from a woman aged 55-70 years with acute or convalescent COVID-19.

The chain couples TRBV7-8 to TRBJ2-2; 8 bases are shared with TRBD2. Germline V lookup: CDR1 SGHVS, CDR2 FQNEAQ. V gave up 0 bases and J gave up 4 bases; unmatched junction bases: 1. The CDR3 length is 15 residues. The CDR3 sequence is CASSLAAGGTGELFF. Here the CDR3 DNA reads TGTGCCAGCAGCTTAGCGGCGGGAGGCACCGGGGAGCTGTTTTTT.

This rearrangement joins TRBV11-2 to TRBJ2-1; 12 bases are shared with TRBD1. This CDR3 has 17 residues. CDR1 and CDR2 from the germline V gene are SGHAT and FQNNGV. Trimming removed 5 bases from V and 9 bases from J; junction bases left unmatched: 14. In DNA, the CDR3 is TGTGCCAGCAGCCACCCCTTGGGACAGGGGGCTTTCTTTGAGCAGTTCTTC. It translates to CASSHPLGQGAFFEQFF.

The chain carries TRBV5-6 and TRBJ2-6, with TRBD1 matching over 8 bases. J lost 0 bases, V lost 4 bases, and 3 bases had no gene match. This CDR3 is 16 amino acids long. From germline, CDR1 is SGHDT and CDR2 YYEEEE. The CDR3 DNA is TGTGCCAGCAGCGGCGGACAGGGCTCTGGGGCCAACGTCCTGACTTTC. Translating gives CASSGGQGSGANVLTF.

The genes are TRBV27 and TRBJ1-5, with a tentative D call TRBD1 (6 bases). V dropped 7 bases and J dropped 4 bases, with 11 bases sitting between them. CDR1 is MNHEY and CDR2 is SMNVEV in the germline V gene (reference sequence). CDR3 length: 13 amino acids. CDR3 nucleotides: TGTGCCAGCATGGGGGCAGTTAATCAGCCCCAGCATTTT. The encoded protein is CASMGAVNQPQHF.

The J gene is TRBJ2-4, the V gene TRBV5-6; the D gene is possibly TRBD2 (6 bases). V was cut by 4 bases and J by 0 bases, with 11 bases left in between. From germline, CDR1 is SGHDT and CDR2 YYEEEE. This CDR3 is built from 15 residues. This CDR3 is CASSRRELAKNIQYF. For the CDR3, the DNA is TGTGCCAGCAGCAGACGGGAGTTAGCCAAAAACATTCAGTACTTC.

This clone has a single count. J is TRBJ1-1 and V is TRBV6-5; 7 nucleotides match TRBD1. V shed 6 bases, J shed 2 bases, and the junction held 3 bases outside the gene matches. The CDR3 length is 13 residues. Germline V gene lookup returns CDR1 MNHEY and CDR2 SVGAGI. CDR3 nucleotide sequence: TGTGCCAGCAGAGGGGACAGTAACACTGAAGCTTTCTTT. Its translation: CASRGDSNTEAFF.

The chain links TRBV6-4 to TRBJ1-1; no firm D call. The CDR3 has 14 amino acids. Trimming left V 6 bases short and J 3 bases short, with 14 bases between. Germline V lookup: CDR1 MRHNA, CDR2 SNTAGT. CDR3 coding DNA: TGTGCCAGCAGGCAAGAGGGTGCGTACACTGAAGCTTTCTTT. It codes for CASRQEGAYTEAFF.

This sequence joins TRBV6-5 and TRBJ1-1; possible D gene TRBD1, 5 bases. Trimming stripped 2 bases from V and 4 bases from J, with 14 bases between. CDR1 and CDR2 from the germline V gene are MNHEY and SVGAGI. The CDR3 has 15 amino acids. The CDR3 reads CASSYPAFGGTEAFF. The DNA for the CDR3 is TGTGCCAGCAGTTACCCCGCTTTCGGGGGCACTGAAGCTTTCTTT.

The V call is TRBV28, the J call TRBJ2-5; the D gene is possibly TRBD1 (5 bases). The CDR3 covers 17 residues. In germline, CDR1 is MDHEN, CDR2 SYDVKM. V was cut by 4 bases and J by 2 bases, with 20 bases left in between. The CDR3, as DNA: TGTGCCAGCAGTTCCTCCCCAGGGAAGGGATGGCAAGAGACCCAGTACTTC. Amino acid sequence: CASSSSPGKGWQETQYF.

The chain employs TRBV2 and TRBJ1-2, with 8 bases lining up with TRBD1. Germline V gives CDR1 SNHLY, CDR2 FYNNEI. Unmatched junction bases numbered 9, after V lost 4 bases and J lost 8 bases. This CDR3 spans 14 amino acids. CDR3 amino acids: CASSGAQGADGYTF. Written as DNA, the CDR3 is TGTGCCAGCAGTGGGGCCCAGGGGGCCGACGGCTACACCTTC.

V usage is TRBV28 and J usage is TRBJ2-1; perhaps TRBD1 as D (6 bases). This CDR3 has 12 residues. V lost 10 bases and J lost 8, with 15 bases in between. Germline-derived CDR1 and CDR2 are MDHEN and SYDVKM. CDR3 loop: CAIKGELHEQFF. For the CDR3, the DNA is TGTGCCATCAAGGGGGAGTTACATGAGCAGTTCTTC.

This rearrangement joins TRBV4-2 to TRBJ1-3; D gene unclear. Germline CDR1 LGHNA, CDR2 YNFKEQ. V lost 0 bases and J 2 bases, leaving 5 bases between the germline ends. There are 14 residues in the CDR3. This chain's CDR3 is CASSQDITGNTIYF. The CDR3 DNA sequence: TGTGCCAGCAGCCAAGACATCACTGGAAACACCATATATTTT.

This clone was counted a few times. J is TRBJ1-5 and V is TRBV7-2, with 7 bases lining up with TRBD1. This CDR3 region has 16 residues. The V and J ends lost 2 bases and 4 bases, in that order; junction bases with no gene match: 8. CDR1 SGHTA and CDR2 FQGNSA come from the germline V gene. The CDR3 sequence is CASSLSGTATNQPQHF. CDR3 sequence (DNA): TGTGCCAGCAGCTTATCGGGGACAGCTACTAATCAGCCCCAGCATTTT.

V is TRBV5-1 and J is TRBJ2-7, with 9 bases matching TRBD1. With V trimmed by 3 bases and J by 3 bases, 4 bases remained unmatched. Germline-derived CDR1 and CDR2 are SGHRS and YFSETQ. This CDR3 contains 14 residues. Written as DNA, the CDR3 is TGCGCCAGCAGCTGGACAGGGGATCGCTACGAGCAGTACTTC. Encoded protein: CASSWTGDRYEQYF.

V and J are TRBV28 and TRBJ1-2; D unresolved. V lost 1 base to trimming and J lost 5 bases, with 11 bases between them. The CDR3 extends over 14 amino acids. Germline assignment: CDR1 MDHEN and CDR2 SYDVKM. This chain's CDR3 is CASSLLQPRYGYTF. Here the CDR3 DNA reads TGTGCCAGCAGTTTATTACAACCAAGATATGGCTACACCTTC.